This T cell receptor (beta chain) originates from a study of graft-versus-host responses after intestinal transplantation. About the research overall: Multivisceral, liver-intestinal, or isolated intestinal grafts were transplanted into recipients. The recipients all started with anti-thymocyte globulin induction and then took tacrolimus and steroids for two to four years.

TCRdb keeps only in-frame clones here, not all; method: immunoSEQ multiplex PCR. This sample has fewer than 9,500 clones, with less than 85% found just once. The starting material, graft tissue, was processed to release intraepithelial and lamina propria lymphocytes. This clone has just one count. Its antigen is still unknown. Findings of the study overall: GvH clones occurred in recipient marrow; some first appeared in ileum or blood. Early post-transplant HvG declines tracked with peak circulating GvH clone levels.

The sequence was collected from a human patient who received an intestinal transplant, so some T cells may come from the graft donor. Material: ileum tissue, obtained about 67 weeks after intestinal transplant.

The CDR3 here is CASSKGTVKQYF. In DNA form, the CDR3 reads TGTGCCAGCAGCAAGGGGACAGTAAAGCAGTACTTC. This rearrangement joins TRBV5-6 to TRBJ2-7; 7 nucleotides line up with TRBD1. Trimming took 4 bases from V and 8 from J; bases not matched to a gene: 6. Germline V gene data show CDR1 as SGHDT and CDR2 as YYEEEE. The CDR3 runs 12 residues.